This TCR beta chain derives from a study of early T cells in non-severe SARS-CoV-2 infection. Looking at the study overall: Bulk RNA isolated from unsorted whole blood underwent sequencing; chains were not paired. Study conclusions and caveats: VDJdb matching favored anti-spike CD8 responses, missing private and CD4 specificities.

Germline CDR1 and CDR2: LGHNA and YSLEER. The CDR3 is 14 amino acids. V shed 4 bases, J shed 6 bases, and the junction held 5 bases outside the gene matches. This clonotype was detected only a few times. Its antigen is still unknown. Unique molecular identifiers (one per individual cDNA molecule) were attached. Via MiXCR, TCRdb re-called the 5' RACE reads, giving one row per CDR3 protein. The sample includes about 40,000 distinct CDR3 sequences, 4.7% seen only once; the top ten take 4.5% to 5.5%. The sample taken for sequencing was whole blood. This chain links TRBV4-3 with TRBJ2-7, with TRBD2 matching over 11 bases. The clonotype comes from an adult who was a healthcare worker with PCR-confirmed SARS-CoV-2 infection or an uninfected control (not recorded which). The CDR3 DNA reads TGCGCCAGCAGCCCGGGGGGGACTAGCGGCGAGCAGTACTTC. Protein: CASSPGGTSGEQYF.